This is a list of T cell receptor beta chains from one sample in a study of T cell responses to AZD1222 COVID-19 vaccine. Only in-frame clones appear in the TCRdb table, and some are missing; sequencing was by immunoSEQ multiplex PCR. The sample yields around 130,000 clones, over 75% seen once. Sample: peripheral blood, taken on day 0 of MenACWY control vaccination. These receptors came from an adult in good health. Both conserved end residues are part of each CDR3. A D gene is named only where the DNA matches it firmly. Some rows have no size entry. The others give once, few or many, or a class for an expanded clone.

V,D,size,J,DNA,CDR3
TRBV7-8,.,.,TRBJ1-2,TGTGCCAGCAGCTCGCCGGGGGGGCGAAACTATGGCTACACCTTC,CASSSPGGRNYGYTF
TRBV14,TRBD2,.,TRBJ2-7,TGTGCCAGCAGCCAACGTGGGCTAGCGGGAGGGAGCTACGAGCAGTACTTC,CASSQRGLAGGSYEQYF
TRBV24-1,.,.,TRBJ2-3,TGTGCCACCAGTGATTTGCCCGACCGCCAGTATTTT,CATSDLPDRQYF
TRBV28,TRBD2,few,TRBJ2-7,TGTGCCAGCAGTTTATCGGCTAGCGGCTACGAGCAGTACTTC,CASSLSASGYEQYF
TRBV6-1,.,.,TRBJ2-7,TGTGCCAGCAGTGACATCTACTACGAGCAGTACTTC,CASSDIYYEQYF
TRBV6-2/TRBV6-3,.,.,TRBJ1-5,TGTGCCAGCAGTCAGCCAGGCAATCAGCCCCAGCATTTT,CASSQPGNQPQHF
TRBV6-5,.,.,TRBJ1-4,TGTGCCAGCAGTCCGCCCACAGTTCCGGGTGGAAAACTGTTTTTT,CASSPPTVPGGKLFF
TRBV15,.,.,TRBJ2-1,TGTGCCACCAGCAGAGATCTCCAGGCCGTGGATGAGCAGTTCTTC,CATSRDLQAVDEQFF
TRBV9,TRBD2,.,TRBJ2-2,TGTGCCAGCAGCGCTCCGGGACTAGCGGGAGCGGGGACCGGGGAGCTGTTTTTT,CASSAPGLAGAGTGELFF
TRBV5-1,.,.,TRBJ2-3,TGCGCCAGCAGCTTGGAGGCGGCAAACACAGATACGCAGTATTTT,CASSLEAANTDTQYF
TRBV15,TRBD2,.,TRBJ2-5,TGTGCCACCAGCAGCCAACTAGCGGCACGAGAGACCCAGTACTTC,CATSSQLAARETQYF
TRBV11-1,.,few,TRBJ1-4,TGTGCCAGCAGCTTAGCGGTGAATGAAAAACTGTTTTTT,CASSLAVNEKLFF
TRBV2,TRBD2,.,TRBJ2-1,TGTGCCAGCTCCGAAACCACCGGGAGGCCGAGGGCCAATGAGCAGTTCTTC,CASSETTGRPRANEQFF
TRBV27,.,.,TRBJ1-5,TGTGCCACCCGAGGAGGGGGCAATCAGCCCCAGCATTTT,CATRGGGNQPQHF
TRBV3-1/TRBV3-2,TRBD1,.,TRBJ1-2,TGTGCCAGCAGCCTTGGACAGGGCTACTATGGCTACACCTTC,CASSLGQGYYGYTF
TRBV28,.,.,TRBJ1-1,TGTGCCAGCAGTCCCCGGACGGGCGACACTGAAGCTTTCTTT,CASSPRTGDTEAFF
TRBV6-6,TRBD1,.,TRBJ1-6,TGTGCCAGCCGACTGGCGGACAGGGGAAATTCACCCCTCCACTTT,CASRLADRGNSPLHF
TRBV7-6,TRBD2,few,TRBJ2-7,TGTGCCAGCAGCTTAGGGGGACTAGGGCCCGAGCAGTACTTC,CASSLGGLGPEQYF
TRBV10-2,.,.,TRBJ2-7,TGCGCCAGCAGTGAAGGGAGCTCCTACGAGCAGTACTTC,CASSEGSSYEQYF
TRBV7-9,TRBD1,.,TRBJ2-7,TGTGCCAGCAGCTCTTCCGGGACAGCTGGCGAGCAGTACTTC,CASSSSGTAGEQYF
TRBV20-1,.,.,TRBJ1-1,TGCAGTGCTAGTCACGTTGTTCGGATGAACACTGAAGCTTTCTTT,CSASHVVRMNTEAFF
TRBV9,TRBD1,.,TRBJ1-1,TGTGCCAGCAGCTCGCAGGGGGGAGTGAACACTGAAGCTTTCTTT,CASSSQGGVNTEAFF
TRBV2,TRBD1,.,TRBJ1-1,TGTGCCAGCAGTGAAGCCTTCAGGGGGGCTTTCTTT,CASSEAFRGAFF
TRBV3-1/TRBV3-2,TRBD1,.,TRBJ2-2,TGTGCCAGCAGCCAAAATTCGGCACAGGGGGCCACCGGGGAGCTGTTTTTT,CASSQNSAQGATGELFF
TRBV29-1,.,.,TRBJ1-1,TGCAGCGTTGAAGATAGTACGGTTAACACTGAAGCTTTCTTT,CSVEDSTVNTEAFF
TRBV3-1/TRBV3-2,TRBD2,.,TRBJ2-1,TGTGCCAGCAGCCACGGGACTAGAAACAATGAGCAGTTCTTC,CASSHGTRNNEQFF
TRBV11-2,TRBD1,.,TRBJ1-1,TGTGCCAGCAGGAAACAGGGGCTATCCGCTATGAACACTGAAGCTTTCTTT,CASRKQGLSAMNTEAFF
TRBV5-1,TRBD1,.,TRBJ2-7,TGCGCCAGCAGTGGACAGGGCACGAGCGAGCAGTACTTC,CASSGQGTSEQYF
TRBV27,TRBD2,.,TRBJ2-3,TGTGCCAGCAGAACCCTAGCGGGGATGCGCACAGATACGCAGTATTTT,CASRTLAGMRTDTQYF
TRBV24-1,.,.,TRBJ2-1,TGTGCCACCAGTGAGCCGACCACACGGGACTACAATGAGCAGTTCTTC,CATSEPTTRDYNEQFF
TRBV4-1,TRBD1,.,TRBJ2-2,TGCGCCAGCAGCCGGGACAGGGGGCTGACCGGGGAGCTGTTTTTT,CASSRDRGLTGELFF
TRBV15,.,once,TRBJ2-7,TGTGCCACCAGCAGAGATCGGGGCTACGAGCAGTACTTC,CATSRDRGYEQYF
TRBV18,.,.,TRBJ2-2,TGTGCCAGCTCACCACTCGAACTGGGGCGCGGGGAGCTGTTTTTT,CASSPLELGRGELFF